The rows below give T cell receptor beta chains drawn from one sample of a study of T-cell reconstitution after alpha-beta-depleted transplantation in children. A single record per CDR3 protein comes from TCRdb applying MiXCR to the PCR reads. The sample lists approximately 300,000 distinct CDR3 sequences, roughly 8.2% seen once, with 9.1% in the top ten. Source: peripheral blood, taken 360 days after TCRalphabeta/CD19-depleted stem cell transplant. These TCRs come from a female patient between 2 and 15 years old who had a stem cell transplant for Fanconi anemia, so the T cells may come from the graft donor. CDR3s include the opening cysteine and the closing phenylalanine or tryptophan. Expanded clones are given a class, and other clones once, few, many or no size at all.

v_gene	abundance	CDR3aa
TRBV7-6	many	CASSTGTENTEAFF
TRBV6-5	NA	CASSYPGRATEAFF
TRBV10-2	NA	CASGPEGSRPHF
TRBV29-1	many	CSVEDRGIESGNTIYF
TRBV12-3/TRBV12-4	many	CASSFETWGSTEAFF
TRBV9	many	CASSPGPANTGELFF
TRBV20-1	NA	CSASSGPSAYNEQFF
TRBV9	many	CASSVESGRNSPLHF
TRBV18	NA	CASSPVSGSSYEQYF
TRBV12-3/TRBV12-4	many	CASSRTSGGETQYF
TRBV6-5	many	CASNRGDTQYF
TRBV20-1	few	CSARGAPGETYEQYF
TRBV6-5	many	CASQTGEALADTQYF
TRBV12-3/TRBV12-4	many	CASSPRGNNYNEQFF
TRBV7-9	NA	CASSHRTDGYTF
TRBV6-5	NA	CASSYSTENGYTF